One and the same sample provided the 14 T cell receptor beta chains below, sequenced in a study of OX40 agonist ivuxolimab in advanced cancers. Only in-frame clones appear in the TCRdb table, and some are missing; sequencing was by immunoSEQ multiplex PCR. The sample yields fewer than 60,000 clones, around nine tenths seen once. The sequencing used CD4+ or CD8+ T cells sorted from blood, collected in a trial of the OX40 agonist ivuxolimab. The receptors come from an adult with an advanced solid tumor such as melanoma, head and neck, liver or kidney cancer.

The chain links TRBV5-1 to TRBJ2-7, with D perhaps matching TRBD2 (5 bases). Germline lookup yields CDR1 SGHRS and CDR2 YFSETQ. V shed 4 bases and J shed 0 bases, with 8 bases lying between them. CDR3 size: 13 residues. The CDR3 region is CASSPGVSYEQYF. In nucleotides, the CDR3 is TGCGCCAGCAGCCCCGGGGTCTCCTACGAGCAGTACTTC.

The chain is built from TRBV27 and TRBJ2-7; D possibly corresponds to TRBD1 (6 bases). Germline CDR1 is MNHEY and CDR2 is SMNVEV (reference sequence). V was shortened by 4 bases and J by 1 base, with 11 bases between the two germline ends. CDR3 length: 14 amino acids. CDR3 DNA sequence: TGTGCCAGCAGTTCCCGGACAGATTCCTACGAGCAGTACTTC. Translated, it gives CASSSRTDSYEQYF.

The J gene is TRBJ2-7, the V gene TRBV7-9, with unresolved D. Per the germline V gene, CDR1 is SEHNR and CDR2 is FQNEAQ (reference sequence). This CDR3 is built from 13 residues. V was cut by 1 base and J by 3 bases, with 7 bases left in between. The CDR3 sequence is CASSLDDNYEQYF. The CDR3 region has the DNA TGTGCCAGCAGCTTAGACGACAACTACGAGCAGTACTTC.

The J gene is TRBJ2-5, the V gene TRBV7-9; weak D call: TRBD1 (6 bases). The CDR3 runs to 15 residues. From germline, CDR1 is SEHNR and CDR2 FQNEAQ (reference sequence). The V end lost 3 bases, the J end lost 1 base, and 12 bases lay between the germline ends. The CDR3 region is CASSLGTPTQETQYF. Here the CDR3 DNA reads TGTGCCAGCAGCTTGGGGACACCCACCCAAGAGACCCAGTACTTC.

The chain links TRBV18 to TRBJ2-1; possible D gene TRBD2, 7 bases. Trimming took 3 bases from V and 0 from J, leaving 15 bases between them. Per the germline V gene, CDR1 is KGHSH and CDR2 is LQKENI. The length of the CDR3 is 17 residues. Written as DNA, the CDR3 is TGTGCCAGCTCACCCCCGGGGGGCAGGGACTCCTACAATGAGCAGTTCTTC. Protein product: CASSPPGGRDSYNEQFF.

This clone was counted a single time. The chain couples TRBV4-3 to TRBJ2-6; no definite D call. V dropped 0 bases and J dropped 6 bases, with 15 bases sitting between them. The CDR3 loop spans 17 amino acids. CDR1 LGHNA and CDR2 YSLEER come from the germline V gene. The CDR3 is CASSQDLRGNMANVLTF. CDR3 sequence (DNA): TGCGCCAGCAGCCAAGATCTCCGTGGGAATATGGCCAACGTCCTGACTTTC.

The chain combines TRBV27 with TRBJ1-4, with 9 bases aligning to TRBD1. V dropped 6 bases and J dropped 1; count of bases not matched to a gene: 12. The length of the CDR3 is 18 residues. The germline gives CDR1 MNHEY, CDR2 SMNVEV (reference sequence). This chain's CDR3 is CASSKTGTGIGTNEKLFF. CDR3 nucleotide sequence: TGTGCCAGCAGCAAAACCGGGACAGGGATAGGAACTAATGAAAAACTGTTTTTT.

Here the CDR3 reads CASSQDLGGGADEQYF. The CDR3 bases are TGTGCCAGCAGCCAAGATCTCGGCGGGGGGGCCGACGAGCAGTACTTC. The chain uses TRBV4-2 and TRBJ2-7, with 9 bases aligning to TRBD2. Unmatched junction bases numbered 8, after V lost 0 bases and J lost 5 bases. The CDR3 is 16 residues long. The V gene's germline CDR1 is LGHNA and CDR2 YNFKEQ.

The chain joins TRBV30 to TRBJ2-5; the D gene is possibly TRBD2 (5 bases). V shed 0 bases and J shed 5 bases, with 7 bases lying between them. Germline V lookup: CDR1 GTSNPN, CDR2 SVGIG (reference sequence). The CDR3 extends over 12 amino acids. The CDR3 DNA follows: TGTGCCTGGAGTGTTAGGAGGGAGACCCAGTACTTC. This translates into CAWSVRRETQYF.

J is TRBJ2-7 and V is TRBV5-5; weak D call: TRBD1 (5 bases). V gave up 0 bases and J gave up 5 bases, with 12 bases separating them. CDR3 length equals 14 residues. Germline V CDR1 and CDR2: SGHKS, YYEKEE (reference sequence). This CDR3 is CASSLGQSSDEQYF. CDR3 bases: TGTGCCAGCAGCTTGGGACAGTCGTCCGACGAGCAGTACTTC.

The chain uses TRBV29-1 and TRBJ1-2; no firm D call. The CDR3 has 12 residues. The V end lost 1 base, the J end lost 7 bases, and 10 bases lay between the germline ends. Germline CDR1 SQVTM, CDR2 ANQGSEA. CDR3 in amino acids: CSVEGGVTGYTF. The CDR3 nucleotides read TGCAGCGTTGAAGGGGGTGTCACTGGCTACACCTTC.

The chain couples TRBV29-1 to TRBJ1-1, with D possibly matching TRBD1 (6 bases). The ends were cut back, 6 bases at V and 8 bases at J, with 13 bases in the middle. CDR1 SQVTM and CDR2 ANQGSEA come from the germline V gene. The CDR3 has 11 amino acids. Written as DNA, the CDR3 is TGCAGCGTCTTTACCGGGACAGAAGCTTTCTTT. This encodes CSVFTGTEAFF.

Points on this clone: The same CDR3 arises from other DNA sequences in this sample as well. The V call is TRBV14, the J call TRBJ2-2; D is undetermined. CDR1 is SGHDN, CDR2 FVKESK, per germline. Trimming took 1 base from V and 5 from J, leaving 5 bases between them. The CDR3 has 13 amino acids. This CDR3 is CASSQVETGELFF. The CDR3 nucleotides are TGTGCCAGCAGCCAAGTAGAAACCGGGGAGCTGTTTTTT.

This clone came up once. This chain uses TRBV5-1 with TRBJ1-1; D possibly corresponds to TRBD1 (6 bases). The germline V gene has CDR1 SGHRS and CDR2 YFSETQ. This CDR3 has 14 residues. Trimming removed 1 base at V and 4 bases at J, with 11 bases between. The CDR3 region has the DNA TGCGCCAGCAGCTTGACAGGGATTACCACTGAAGCTTTCTTT. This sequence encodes CASSLTGITTEAFF.